This is a list of T cell receptor beta chains from one sample in a study of blood T cell repertoires in COVID-19. Repertoires were generated with immunoSEQ multiplex PCR, while TCRdb's copy carries only in-frame clones and drops some. The table records 430,000 or so clones, roughly 88% of them present only once. The sample consisted of PBMCs or T cells enriched from blood (not recorded which). Receptors originate from a woman aged 40 to 50 who had recovered from COVID-19. Each CDR3 is given with its conserved first and last residue. A D gene is named only where the DNA matches it firmly. Clone sizes are given selectively: once, few, many, or a class where the clone is expanded.

length: 12; J: TRBJ2-2; D: NA; size: once; V: TRBV12-3/TRBV12-4; DNA: TGTGCCAGCTCTGGGGGGTCCGGGGAGCTGTTTTTT; CDR3: CASSGGSGELFF
length: 16; J: TRBJ2-2; D: TRBD2; size: NA; V: TRBV9; DNA: TGTGCCAGCAGCGTAGAACTAGCGGGAAGGACCGGGGAGCTGTTTTTT; CDR3: CASSVELAGRTGELFF
length: 15; J: TRBJ1-1; D: TRBD1; size: NA; V: TRBV7-9; DNA: TGTGCCAGCAGCCAGCAGGGGGCAGGGAACACTGAAGCTTTCTTT; CDR3: CASSQQGAGNTEAFF
length: 14; J: TRBJ1-1; D: NA; size: NA; V: TRBV2; DNA: TGTGCCAGCATGGAGGGGTTGAGGAACACTGAAGCTTTCTTT; CDR3: CASMEGLRNTEAFF
length: 10; J: TRBJ2-7; D: NA; size: NA; V: TRBV2; DNA: TGTGCCAGCAGGGAGTACGAGCAGTACTTC; CDR3: CASREYEQYF
length: 13; J: TRBJ2-7; D: TRBD1; size: NA; V: TRBV3-1/TRBV3-2; DNA: TGTGCCAGCAGCCACTGGGACAGGTACGAGCAGTACTTC; CDR3: CASSHWDRYEQYF
length: 17; J: TRBJ1-1; D: NA; size: NA; V: TRBV14; DNA: TGTGCCAGCAGGGCCAGTGGAGGGGGGGTAATCGACACTGAAGCTTTCTTT; CDR3: CASRASGGGVIDTEAFF
length: 14; J: TRBJ1-2; D: TRBD1; size: NA; V: TRBV30; DNA: TGTGCCTGGAGTCGGACAGGGGGCATCTATGGCTACACCTTC; CDR3: CAWSRTGGIYGYTF
length: 18; J: TRBJ2-1; D: TRBD2; size: NA; V: TRBV18; DNA: TGTGCCAGCTCACCCCCTGCCGGGACGGGAGGTCTTTACAATGAGCAGTTCTTC; CDR3: CASSPPAGTGGLYNEQFF
length: 16; J: TRBJ1-3; D: TRBD1; size: NA; V: TRBV11-2; DNA: TGTGCCAGCAGCTTAAGGGGACAGAGCTCTGGAAACACCATATATTTT; CDR3: CASSLRGQSSGNTIYF
length: 18; J: TRBJ1-6; D: NA; size: NA; V: TRBV4-3; DNA: TGCGCCAGCAGCCAAGATTATCAGGGAGGAAGACAAGAATCACCCCTCCACTTT; CDR3: CASSQDYQGGRQESPLHF
length: 16; J: TRBJ2-7; D: TRBD1; size: NA; V: TRBV4-3; DNA: TGCGCCAGCAGCCTCCAACCCCGGGACAGTTCCTACGAGCAGTACTTC; CDR3: CASSLQPRDSSYEQYF
length: 14; J: TRBJ2-7; D: NA; size: once; V: TRBV24-1; DNA: TGTGCCACCAGTGACCCCACGGACAGATACGAGCAGTACTTC; CDR3: CATSDPTDRYEQYF
length: 15; J: TRBJ2-1; D: NA; size: NA; V: TRBV4-2; DNA: TGTGCCAGCAGCCAAGAGGGCGGGCGCTACAATGAGCAGTTCTTC; CDR3: CASSQEGGRYNEQFF
length: 17; J: TRBJ2-7; D: NA; size: NA; V: TRBV18; DNA: TGTGCCAGCTCCCACGGGCCGGTTAATGACAGCCCCTACGAGCAGTACTTC; CDR3: CASSHGPVNDSPYEQYF
length: 14; J: TRBJ1-2; D: NA; size: NA; V: TRBV6-5; DNA: TGTGCCAGCAGCCTAGCTGGAGGGTACTATGGCTACACCTTC; CDR3: CASSLAGGYYGYTF
length: 13; J: TRBJ2-3; D: NA; size: NA; V: TRBV30; DNA: TGTGCCTGGCTACTAGCTAGCACAGATACGCAGTATTTT; CDR3: CAWLLASTDTQYF
length: 15; J: TRBJ2-3; D: NA; size: NA; V: TRBV4-2; DNA: TGTGCCAGCAGCCAAGGTGTTAATCCGACAGATACGCAGTATTTT; CDR3: CASSQGVNPTDTQYF
length: 14; J: TRBJ1-2; D: NA; size: NA; V: TRBV7-9; DNA: TGTGCCAGCAGCCTCACCGAGGGAGACTATGGCTACACCTTC; CDR3: CASSLTEGDYGYTF
length: 15; J: TRBJ2-5; D: NA; size: NA; V: TRBV5-1; DNA: TGCGCCAGCAGCTACATGGAGGGGCGAGGAGAGACCCAGTACTTC; CDR3: CASSYMEGRGETQYF
length: 13; J: TRBJ2-1; D: NA; size: NA; V: TRBV5-5; DNA: TGTGCCAGCAGCATTACTAGCAGTGGTGAGCAGTTCTTC; CDR3: CASSITSSGEQFF
length: 14; J: TRBJ2-7; D: NA; size: NA; V: TRBV7-2; DNA: TGTGCCAGCAGCTCACAGACAGGACCCTACGAGCAGTACTTC; CDR3: CASSSQTGPYEQYF
length: 14; J: TRBJ2-2; D: NA; size: NA; V: TRBV18; DNA: TGTGCCAGCTCACCACCGGGGGCTACCGGGGAGCTGTTTTTT; CDR3: CASSPPGATGELFF
length: 16; J: TRBJ1-3; D: TRBD1; size: NA; V: TRBV2; DNA: TGTGCCAGCAGTGCCCAACAGGGGGCATGGGGAAACACCATATATTTT; CDR3: CASSAQQGAWGNTIYF
length: 13; J: TRBJ2-7; D: TRBD1; size: NA; V: TRBV18; DNA: TGTGCCACCATGGGGGACAGGGCCAGCGAGCAGTACTTC; CDR3: CATMGDRASEQYF